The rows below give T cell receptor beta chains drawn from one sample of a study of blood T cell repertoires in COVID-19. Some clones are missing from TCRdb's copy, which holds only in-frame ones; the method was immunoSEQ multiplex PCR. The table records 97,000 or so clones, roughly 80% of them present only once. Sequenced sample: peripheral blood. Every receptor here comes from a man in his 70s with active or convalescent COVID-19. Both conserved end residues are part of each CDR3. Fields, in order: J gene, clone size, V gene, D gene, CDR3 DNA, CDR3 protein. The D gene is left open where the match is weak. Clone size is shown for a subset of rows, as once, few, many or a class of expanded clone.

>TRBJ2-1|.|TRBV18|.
TGTGCCAGCTCACTCACAGGGATCGTCTACAATGAGCAGTTCTTC
CASSLTGIVYNEQFF
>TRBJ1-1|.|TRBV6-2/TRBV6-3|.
TGTGCCAGCAGTTACAGCGGGCGGACTGAAGCTTTCTTT
CASSYSGRTEAFF
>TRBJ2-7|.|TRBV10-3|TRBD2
TGTGCCATCAGTGATTTCGGGGGGGTCTCCTACGAGCAGTACTTC
CAISDFGGVSYEQYF
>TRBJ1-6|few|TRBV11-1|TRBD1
TGTGCCAGCAGCCCGGGACAGAATAATTCACCCCTCCACTTT
CASSPGQNNSPLHF
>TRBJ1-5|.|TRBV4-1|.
TGCGCCAGCAGCCAAGATCTGGCAGTTTATAGCAATCAGCCCCAGCATTTT
CASSQDLAVYSNQPQHF
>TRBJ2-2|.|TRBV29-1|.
TGCAGCTTTGGACGGGAGAACACCGGGGAGCTGTTTTTT
CSFGRENTGELFF
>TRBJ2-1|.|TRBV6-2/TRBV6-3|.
TGTGCCAGCAGTTCCCTGCGGGGAAGCTCCTACAATGAGCAGTTCTTC
CASSSLRGSSYNEQFF
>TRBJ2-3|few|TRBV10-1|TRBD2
TGCGCCAGCAGCCCTGTTGCGGGGGGATCAACGCAGTATTTT
CASSPVAGGSTQYF
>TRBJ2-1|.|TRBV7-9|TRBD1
TGTGCCAGCAGCCGACAGGGTTTTTCCTACAATGAGCAGTTCTTC
CASSRQGFSYNEQFF
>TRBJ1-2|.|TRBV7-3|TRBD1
TGTGCCAGCAGCCCGCAGACAGGGGGTAGAGTTGGCTACACCTTC
CASSPQTGGRVGYTF
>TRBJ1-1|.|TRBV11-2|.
TGTGCCAGCAGCTTAGAGGCAGGGCGAAACACTGAAGCTTTCTTT
CASSLEAGRNTEAFF
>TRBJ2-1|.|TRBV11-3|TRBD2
TGTGCCAGCAGCCAGGGACTAGCGGGGGGGCTCGGTGAGCAGTTCTTC
CASSQGLAGGLGEQFF
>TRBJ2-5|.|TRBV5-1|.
TGCGCCAGCAGCTCGGGGTCAGGTGGGGGGATGATGGAGACCCAGTACTTC
CASSSGSGGGMMETQYF
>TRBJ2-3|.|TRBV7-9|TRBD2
TGTGCCAGCAGCTTAATAGCGGGGAGCACAGATACGCAGTATTTT
CASSLIAGSTDTQYF
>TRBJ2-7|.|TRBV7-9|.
TGTGCCAGCAGTCTCCAGGGCTACGAGCAGTACTTC
CASSLQGYEQYF
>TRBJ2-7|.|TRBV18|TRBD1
TGTGCCAGCTCACCATGGGGGCCGGGACAGGGCTACGAGCAGTACTTC
CASSPWGPGQGYEQYF
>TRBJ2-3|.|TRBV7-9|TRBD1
TGTGCCAGCAGCTTAAGGGACAGCATTAGCACAGATACGCAGTATTTT
CASSLRDSISTDTQYF
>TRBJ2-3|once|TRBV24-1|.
TGTGCCACCAGTGATGGGGTGGGGCCGCAGTATTTT
CATSDGVGPQYF
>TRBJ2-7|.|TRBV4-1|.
TGCGCCAGCAGCCAAGAACTAACAATTCGTCTGGGCGAGCAGTACTTC
CASSQELTIRLGEQYF
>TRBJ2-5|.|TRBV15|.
TGTGCCACCAGCAGAGCGGGGATTGGGGTTCAAGAGACCCAGTACTTC
CATSRAGIGVQETQYF
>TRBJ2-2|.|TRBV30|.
TGTGCCTGGAGTGTATTTTTAGGGGAGCTGTTTTTT
CAWSVFLGELFF
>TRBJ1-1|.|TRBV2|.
TGTGCCAGCAGTGAATTGGGACTCCAATCTGAAGCTTTCTTT
CASSELGLQSEAFF
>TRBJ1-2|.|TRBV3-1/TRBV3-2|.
TGTGCCAGCAGCCTCCCAGGGGTTGGCTACACCTTC
CASSLPGVGYTF
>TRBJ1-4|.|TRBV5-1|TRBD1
TGCGCCAGCAGCTTGGGACCTCTGACAGGGGTCGGAACTAATGAAAAACTGTTTTTT
CASSLGPLTGVGTNEKLFF
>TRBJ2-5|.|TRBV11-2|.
TGTGCCAGCAGGAAAGTGGGGGGAAAGACCCAGTACTTC
CASRKVGGKTQYF
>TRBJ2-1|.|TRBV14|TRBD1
TGTGCCAGCAGCCAGCGACAGGGGTTCCACAATGAGCAGTTCTTC
CASSQRQGFHNEQFF
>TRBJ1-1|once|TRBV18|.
TGTGCCAGCTCACCGTCGCCTACCATGAACACTGAAGCTTTCTTT
CASSPSPTMNTEAFF